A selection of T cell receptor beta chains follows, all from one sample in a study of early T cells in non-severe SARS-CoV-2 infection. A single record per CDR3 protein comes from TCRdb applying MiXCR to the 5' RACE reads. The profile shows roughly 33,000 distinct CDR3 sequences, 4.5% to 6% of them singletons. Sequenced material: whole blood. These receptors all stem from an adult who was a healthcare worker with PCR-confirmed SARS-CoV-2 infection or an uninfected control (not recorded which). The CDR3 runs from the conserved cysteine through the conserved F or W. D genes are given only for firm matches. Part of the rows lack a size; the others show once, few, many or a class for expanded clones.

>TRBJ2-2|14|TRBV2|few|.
CASNGIVMPGELFF
TGTGCCAGCAATGGAATAGTAATGCCCGGGGAGCTGTTTTTT
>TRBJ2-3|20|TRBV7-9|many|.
CASSSLWPRDAPAPTDTQYF
TGTGCCAGCAGCTCACTTTGGCCGCGGGATGCTCCCGCACCCACAGATACGCAGTATTTT
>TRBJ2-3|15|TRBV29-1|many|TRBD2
CSAKMTSGSTDTQYF
TGCAGCGCTAAAATGACTAGCGGGAGCACAGATACGCAGTATTTT
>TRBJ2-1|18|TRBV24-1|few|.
CATSDSSGPRGDYNEQFF
TGTGCCACCAGTGATTCTAGCGGGCCCAGGGGGGATTACAATGAGCAGTTCTTC
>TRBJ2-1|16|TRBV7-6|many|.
CASSPFLGSSYNEQFF
TGTGCCAGCAGCCCATTTCTGGGGAGCTCCTACAATGAGCAGTTCTTC
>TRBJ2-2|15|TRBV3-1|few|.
CASSQGMEDTGELFF
TGTGCCAGCAGCCAAGGGATGGAGGACACCGGGGAGCTGTTTTTT
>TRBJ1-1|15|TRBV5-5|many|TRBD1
CASSYGTGLNTEAFF
TGTGCCAGCAGCTACGGGACAGGGCTGAACACTGAAGCTTTCTTT
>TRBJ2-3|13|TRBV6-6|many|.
CASSYPVPDTQYF
TGTGCCAGCAGCTACCCGGTCCCAGATACGCAGTATTTT
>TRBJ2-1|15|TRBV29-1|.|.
CSVEDLRLTNNEQFF
TGCAGCGTTGAAGATCTGAGACTAACAAACAATGAGCAGTTCTTC
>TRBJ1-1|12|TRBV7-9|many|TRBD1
CASSQGQTEAFF
TGTGCCAGCAGCCAGGGACAGACTGAAGCTTTCTTT
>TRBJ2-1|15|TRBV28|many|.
CASSLKGGPYNEQFF
TGTGCCAGCAGTTTAAAGGGGGGTCCTTACAATGAGCAGTTCTTC
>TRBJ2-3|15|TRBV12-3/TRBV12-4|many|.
CASSFTTGNADTQYF
TGTGCCAGCAGTTTTACAACCGGGAACGCAGATACGCAGTATTTT
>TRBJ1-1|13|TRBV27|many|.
CASSLHTGVEAFF
TGTGCCAGCAGTTTGCACACGGGGGTTGAAGCTTTCTTT
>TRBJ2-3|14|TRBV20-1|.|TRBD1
CSAGTGDFSDTQYF
TGCAGTGCTGGGACAGGGGATTTCTCAGATACGCAGTATTTT